The clone carrying this T cell receptor (beta chain) has just a few counts. Its antigen remains unknown. MiXCR was run by TCRdb on the reads, yielding one entry per CDR3 protein. The table includes over 300,000 distinct CDR3 sequences, more than 8% detected once. These data belong to a study of T cell repertoires in cytomegalovirus infection. Whole-study context: Public TCR beta signatures were indicative of both CMV infection and a matching HLA type.

The CDR3 runs 15 residues. The ends were cut back, 5 bases at V and 3 bases at J, with 16 bases in the middle. In germline, CDR1 is SGHTA, CDR2 FQGNSA. Study-wide points: Of the TCR beta families, the public ones yielded a cumulative frequency that identified carriers of CMV plus the relevant HLA. In two of eight donors, the top clonotype was HLA-C-restricted CMV-specific.

This receptor was identified in a human donor in good health (CMV status not recorded). Some clones in this sample may be carry-over from other donors' samples. The sequenced material came from PBMCs. The rearrangement uses TRBV7-2 and TRBJ1-1; a weak D match, TRBD1 (5 bases). Written as DNA, the CDR3 is TGTGCCAGCAGCGAACCGTCGTGGGGGGACACTGAAGCTTTCTTT. Translated: CASSEPSWGDTEAFF. The complete variable domain, with remaining parts taken from reference TRBV7-2 and TRBJ1-1, reads GAGVSQSPSNKVTEKGKDVELRCDPISGHTALYWYRQSLGQGLEFLIYFQGNSAPDKSGLPSDRFSAERTGGSVSTLTIQRTQQEDSAVYLCASSEPSWGDTEAFFGQGTRLTVV.